This T cell receptor beta chain was found in a study of CD8 T cells in Susac syndrome. An amount of RNA that ranged from roughly 0.45 to 1 ug was reverse transcribed with random hexamers. TCRdb re-derived calls from the immunoSEQ multiplex PCR reads in MiXCR, one entry per CDR3 protein. The table lists around 170,000 distinct CDR3 sequences, 92% of them singletons. Germline CDR1 is SNHLY and CDR2 is FYNNEI. Trimming removed 8 bases from V and 8 bases from J, with 12 bases in between. This CDR3 is 12 amino acids long. TEMRA cells underwent FACS enrichment and CD8+ and CD4+ T cells underwent negative isolation.

This receptor was identified in a human donor in good health. This rearrangement joins TRBV2 to TRBJ1-4; D ambiguous. Sequenced: CD4+ T cells from PBMCs. The CDR3 protein is CASRVGQEKLFF. In DNA form, the CDR3 reads TGTGCCAGCCGGGTCGGGCAAGAAAAACTGTTTTTT. Combining the CDR3 with reference TRBV2 and TRBJ1-4 gives the whole variable domain EPEVTQTPSHQVTQMGQEVILRCVPISNHLYFYWYRQILGQKVEFLVSFYNNEISEKSEIFDDQFSVERPDGSNFTLKIRSTKLEDSAMYFCASRVGQEKLFFGSGTQLSVL.